What follows is one T cell receptor (beta chain) and its context. The data are from a study of blood T cell repertoires in COVID-19. Across the study: Sample material is recorded as cDNA or gDNA derived from T cells, B-cell-depleted T cells, or PBMCs.

This CDR3 has 16 amino acids. The J segment lost 5 bases and the V segment lost 4 bases, leaving 6 bases of the junction unmatched. Germline V gene lookup returns CDR1 MNHNY and CDR2 SVGAGI (reference sequence). The data were produced by immunoSEQ multiplex PCR, yet TCRdb's version contains in-frame clones alone and is incomplete. The repertoire holds hundreds of thousands of clones, around 90% seen once, with around 3% in the top ten. The V and J genes are TRBV6-6 and TRBJ2-5; TRBD2 agrees at 14 bases. The specimen was peripheral blood. This clonotype was sampled from a woman in her 30s with COVID-19, enrolled during active disease. CDR3 amino acids: CASSSTTSGRAETQYF. DNA for the CDR3: TGTGCCAGCAGTTCTACGACTAGCGGGAGGGCCGAGACCCAGTACTTC.